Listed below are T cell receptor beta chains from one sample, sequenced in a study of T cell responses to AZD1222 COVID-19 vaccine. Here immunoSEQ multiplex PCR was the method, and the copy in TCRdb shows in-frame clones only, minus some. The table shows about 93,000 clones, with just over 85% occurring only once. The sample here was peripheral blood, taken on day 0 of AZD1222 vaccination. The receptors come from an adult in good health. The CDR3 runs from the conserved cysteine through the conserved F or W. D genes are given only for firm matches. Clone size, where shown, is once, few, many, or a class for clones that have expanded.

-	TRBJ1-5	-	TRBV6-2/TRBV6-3	CASSYTGVGGYNQPQHF	TGTGCCAGCAGTTACACCGGGGTGGGGGGCTACAATCAGCCCCAGCATTTT
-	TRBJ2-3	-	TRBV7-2	CASSFGGTDTQYF	TGTGCCAGCAGCTTCGGAGGCACAGATACGCAGTATTTT
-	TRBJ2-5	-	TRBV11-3	CASSLLGGETQYF	TGTGCCAGCAGCTTATTGGGTGGGGAGACCCAGTACTTC
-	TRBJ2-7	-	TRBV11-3	CASSPTDRYEQYF	TGTGCCAGCAGCCCCACGGACCGCTACGAGCAGTACTTC
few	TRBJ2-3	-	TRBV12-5	CASGQTDTQYF	TGTGCTAGCGGTCAAACAGATACGCAGTATTTT
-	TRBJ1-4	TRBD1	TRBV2	CASSQSGGTLFF	TGTGCCAGCAGTCAATCAGGGGGGACACTGTTTTTT
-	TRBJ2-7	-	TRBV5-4	CASQAGPTYEQYF	TGTGCCAGCCAGGCGGGCCCAACCTACGAGCAGTACTTC
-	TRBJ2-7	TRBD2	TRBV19	CASSPGEGGGSYEQYF	TGTGCCAGTAGTCCCGGGGAGGGAGGCGGGAGCTACGAGCAGTACTTC
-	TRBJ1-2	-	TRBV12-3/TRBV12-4	CASSFTLEGYTF	TGTGCCAGCAGTTTCACTCTGGAAGGCTACACCTTC
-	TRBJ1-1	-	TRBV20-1	CSARQYTEAFF	TGCAGTGCTAGGCAGTACACTGAAGCTTTCTTT
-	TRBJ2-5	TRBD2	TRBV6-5	CASSYALAGETQYF	TGTGCCAGCAGTTATGCACTAGCGGGAGAGACCCAGTACTTC
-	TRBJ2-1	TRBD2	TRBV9	CASSVGRLAGGEQFF	TGTGCCAGCAGCGTAGGACGGCTAGCGGGAGGAGAGCAGTTCTTC
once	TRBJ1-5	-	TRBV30	CAWSFSTDGNQPQHF	TGTGCCTGGAGTTTTAGTACGGACGGTAATCAGCCCCAGCATTTT
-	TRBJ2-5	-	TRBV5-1	CASSLGGTEQETQYF	TGCGCCAGCAGCTTAGGAGGGACAGAACAAGAGACCCAGTACTTC
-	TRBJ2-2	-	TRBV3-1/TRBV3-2	CASSRPDLTGELFF	TGTGCCAGCAGCCGACCGGACCTTACCGGGGAGCTGTTTTTT
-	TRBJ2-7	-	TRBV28	CASRPGGPYEQYF	TGTGCCAGCAGGCCGGGGGGCCCCTACGAGCAGTACTTC
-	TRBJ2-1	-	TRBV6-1	CASSEVINYNEQFF	TGTGCCAGCAGTGAAGTCATTAACTACAATGAGCAGTTCTTC
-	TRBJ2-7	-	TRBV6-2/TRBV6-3	CASSYPLKPYEQYF	TGTGCCAGCAGTTACCCGCTTAAGCCCTACGAGCAGTACTTC
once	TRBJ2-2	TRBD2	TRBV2	CASSAGGPNTGELFF	TGTGCCAGCAGCGCGGGGGGGCCGAACACCGGGGAGCTGTTTTTT
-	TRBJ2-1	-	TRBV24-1	CATSDLQMGGNEQFF	TGTGCCACCAGTGATTTGCAAATGGGCGGTAATGAGCAGTTCTTC
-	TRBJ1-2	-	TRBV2	CASRKDGTDNGYTF	TGTGCCAGCAGGAAGGATGGTACGGATAATGGCTACACCTTC
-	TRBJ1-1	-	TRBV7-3	CASSLGGGGMNTEAFF	TGTGCCAGCAGCTTAGGGGGAGGTGGGATGAACACTGAAGCTTTCTTT
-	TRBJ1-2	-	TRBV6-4	CASSPVRANYGYTF	TGTGCCAGCAGTCCTGTCAGGGCTAACTATGGCTACACCTTC
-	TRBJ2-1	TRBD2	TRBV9	CASSVKLAGGDEQFF	TGTGCCAGCAGCGTCAAACTAGCGGGAGGAGATGAGCAGTTCTTC
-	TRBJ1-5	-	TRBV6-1	CASSEAAPGHHSNQPQHF	TGTGCCAGCAGTGAAGCAGCCCCGGGACACCATAGCAATCAGCCCCAGCATTTT
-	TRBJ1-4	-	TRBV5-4	CASSSGTNEKLFF	TGTGCCAGCAGCTCGGGAACTAATGAAAAACTGTTTTTT
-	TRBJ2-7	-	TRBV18	CASSTGAYEQYF	TGTGCCAGCTCAACAGGCGCCTACGAGCAGTACTTC
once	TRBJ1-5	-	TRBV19	CASSTNRIRANQPQHF	TGTGCCAGTAGTACGAACAGGATTAGGGCCAATCAGCCCCAGCATTTT
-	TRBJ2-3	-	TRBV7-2	CASSLSMSTDTQYF	TGTGCCAGCAGCTTAAGTATGAGCACAGATACGCAGTATTTT
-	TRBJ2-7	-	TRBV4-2	CASSPPFRDYEQYF	TGTGCCAGCAGCCCCCCTTTTCGGGACTACGAGCAGTACTTC
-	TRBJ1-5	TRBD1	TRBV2	CASSRDRGSGQPQHF	TGTGCCAGCAGCCGGGACAGGGGAAGCGGTCAGCCCCAGCATTTT
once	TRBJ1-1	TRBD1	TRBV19	CASSIDRDVKAFF	TGTGCCAGTAGCATAGACAGGGATGTGAAAGCTTTCTTT
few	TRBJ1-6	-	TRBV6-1	CASSEALIPLHF	TGTGCCAGCAGTGAAGCGCTGATACCCCTCCACTTT
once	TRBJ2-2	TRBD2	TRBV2	CASSEVAGITGELFF	TGTGCCAGCAGTGAAGTAGCGGGGATCACCGGGGAGCTGTTTTTT
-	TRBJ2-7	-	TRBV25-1	CASSEYYVGGEDEQYF	TGTGCCAGCAGTGAATATTACGTAGGGGGGGAGGACGAGCAGTACTTC
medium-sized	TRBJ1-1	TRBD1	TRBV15	CATSSGVGGEAFF	TGTGCCACCAGCAGCGGGGTAGGGGGCGAAGCTTTCTTT
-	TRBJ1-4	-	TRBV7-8	CASSSGRGAGNEKLFF	TGTGCCAGCAGCTCTGGGCGGGGGGCTGGTAATGAAAAACTGTTTTTT
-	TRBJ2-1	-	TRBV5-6	CASSFSGGTEQFF	TGTGCCAGCAGCTTCAGTGGGGGGACTGAGCAGTTCTTC
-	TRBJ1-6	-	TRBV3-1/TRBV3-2	CASSTAFPISYNSPLHF	TGTGCCAGCAGCACAGCCTTTCCCATTTCATATAATTCACCCCTCCACTTT
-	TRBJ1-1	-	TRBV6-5	CASRQTANAFF	TGTGCCAGCCGACAGACCGCCAATGCTTTCTTT
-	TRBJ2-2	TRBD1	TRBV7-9	CASSPRGQGGTGELFF	TGTGCCAGCAGCCCCAGGGGACAGGGTGGTACCGGGGAGCTGTTTTTT
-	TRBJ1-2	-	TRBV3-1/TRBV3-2	CASSQPNYRSGGYTF	TGTGCCAGCAGCCAACCGAACTACAGGTCTGGGGGCTACACCTTC
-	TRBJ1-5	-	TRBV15	CATSKRWDRGQPQHF	TGTGCCACCAGTAAGAGATGGGATCGGGGCCAGCCCCAGCATTTT
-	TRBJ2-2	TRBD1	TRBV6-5	CASISRQGSIGELFF	TGTGCCAGCATTTCACGACAGGGCTCCATCGGGGAGCTGTTTTTT
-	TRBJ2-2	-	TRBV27	CASRYWTAAPGELFF	TGTGCCAGCAGATATTGGACAGCGGCCCCCGGGGAGCTGTTTTTT
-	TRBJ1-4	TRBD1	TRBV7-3	CASSPGGANEKLFF	TGTGCCAGCAGCCCAGGGGGGGCTAATGAAAAACTGTTTTTT
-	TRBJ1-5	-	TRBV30	CAWGNKGNGNQPQHF	TGTGCCTGGGGGAACAAAGGGAATGGCAATCAGCCCCAGCATTTT
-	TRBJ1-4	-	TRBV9	CASQRATNEKLFF	TGTGCCAGCCAACGTGCAACTAATGAAAAACTGTTTTTT
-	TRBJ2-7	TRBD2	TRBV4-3	CASSPTSGTYEQYF	TGCGCCAGCAGCCCGACTAGCGGGACCTACGAGCAGTACTTC
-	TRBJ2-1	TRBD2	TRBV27	CASSWGGSSYNEQFF	TGTGCCAGCAGTTGGGGCGGGAGCTCCTACAATGAGCAGTTCTTC
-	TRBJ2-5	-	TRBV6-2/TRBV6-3	CASSQNQETQYF	TGTGCCAGCAGCCAAAACCAAGAGACCCAGTACTTC
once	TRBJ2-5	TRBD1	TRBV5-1	CASSFPGQKKETQYF	TGCGCCAGCAGCTTCCCGGGACAGAAAAAAGAGACCCAGTACTTC
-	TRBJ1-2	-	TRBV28	CASSSADRYGYTF	TGTGCCAGCAGTTCGGCCGACAGATATGGCTACACCTTC
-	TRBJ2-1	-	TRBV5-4	CASERANEQFF	TGTGCCAGCGAACGGGCCAATGAGCAGTTCTTC
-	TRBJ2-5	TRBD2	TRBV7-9	CASSPERGQETQYF	TGTGCCAGCAGCCCAGAGCGGGGGCAAGAGACCCAGTACTTC
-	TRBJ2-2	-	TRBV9	CASRRVTDTGELFF	TGTGCCAGCAGGCGGGTAACTGACACCGGGGAGCTGTTTTTT
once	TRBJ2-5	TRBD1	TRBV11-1	CASSFGGQQETQYF	TGTGCCAGCAGCTTTGGGGGACAGCAAGAGACCCAGTACTTC
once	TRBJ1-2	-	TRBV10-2	CASSEWDVFGYTF	TGCGCCAGCAGTGAGTGGGATGTTTTTGGCTACACCTTC
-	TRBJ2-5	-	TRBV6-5	CASRPPQETQYF	TGTGCCAGCAGGCCTCCTCAAGAGACCCAGTACTTC